One TCR beta chain is described in this entry. The antigen is unknown. Sequenced by immunoSEQ multiplex PCR; TCRdb stores in-frame clones only, minus some. This sample has over 130,000 clones, with 94% found just once. The data were taken from a study of T cell responses to AZD1222 COVID-19 vaccine. Regarding the study as a whole: Repertoire sampling was restricted to post-peak T cell response timepoints. Increased Spike-specific TCR breadth and depth were observed after two AZD1222 doses. Among the donors, most were white British and more were female, and clonal diversity was possibly underestimated. Unmutated variant regions are reportedly the target of nearly half of TCRs that are spike-specific.

Trimming shortened V by 5 bases and J by 6 bases, and 16 bases separated the two germline ends. The CDR3 sequence is 14 residues long. The germline gives CDR1 MDHEN, CDR2 SYDVKM. The sample consisted of peripheral blood, taken on day 0 of AZD1222 vaccination. The rearrangement links TRBV28 to TRBJ1-2; no clear D. The TCR was taken from an adult in good health. The CDR3 DNA reads TGTGCCAGCAGTAATCCCATGGGCGACCATGGCTACACCTTC. Amino acid sequence: CASSNPMGDHGYTF.